This TCR beta chain came from a study of CD8 T cells in ankylosing spondylitis. Broader study findings: As reported, disease-linked clones showed significant enrichment in matched ankylosing spondylitis synovial fluid. What seemed typical of ankylosing spondylitis blood was a TCR beta motif built from about 8 highly homologous variants. Disease-linked clones, CD8+, were relatively rare in peripheral blood.

With molecular barcodes, quantitative 5'-RACE was used to make the TCR beta libraries. MiXCR, applied by TCRdb to the 5' RACE reads, yields one record per CDR3 protein. The table has 750,000 to 850,000 distinct CDR3 sequences, approximately 10% seen once; the top ten hold about 0.5%. The trim removed 2 bases at V and 0 bases at J, leaving 6 bases unmatched. There are 17 residues in the CDR3. The V gene's germline CDR1 is DFQATT and CDR2 SNEGSKA (reference sequence). This clonotype was observed a few times. What it binds is unknown. The rearrangement uses TRBV20-1 and TRBJ2-3, with 12 bases identical to TRBD2. The sequenced material came from blood, either unsorted or a sorted T cell fraction (not recorded which). The source of this sequence is a male donor with ankylosing spondylitis. The CDR3 protein is CSARRLAGGPSTDTQYF. The CDR3 DNA sequence: TGCAGTGCTAGACGGCTAGCGGGGGGGCCTAGCACAGATACGCAGTATTTT.